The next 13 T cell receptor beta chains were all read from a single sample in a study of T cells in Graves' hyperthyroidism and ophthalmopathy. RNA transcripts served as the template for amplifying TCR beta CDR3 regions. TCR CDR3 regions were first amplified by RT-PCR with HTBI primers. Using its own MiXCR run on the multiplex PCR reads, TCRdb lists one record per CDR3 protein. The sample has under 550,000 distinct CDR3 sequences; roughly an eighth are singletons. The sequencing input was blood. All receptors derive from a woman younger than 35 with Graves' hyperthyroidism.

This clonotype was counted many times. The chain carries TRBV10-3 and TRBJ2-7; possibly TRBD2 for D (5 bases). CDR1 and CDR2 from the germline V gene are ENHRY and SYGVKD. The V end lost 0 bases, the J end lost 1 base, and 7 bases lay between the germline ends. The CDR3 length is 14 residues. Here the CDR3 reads CAISESRGSYEQYF. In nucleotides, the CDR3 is TGTGCCATCAGTGAGTCAAGAGGGTCCTACGAGCAGTACTTC.

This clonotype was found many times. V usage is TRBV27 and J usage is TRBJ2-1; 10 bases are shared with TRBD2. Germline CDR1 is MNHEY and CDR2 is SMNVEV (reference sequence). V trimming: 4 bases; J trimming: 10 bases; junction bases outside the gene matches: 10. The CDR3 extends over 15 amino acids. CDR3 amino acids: CASSSPLAGSPEQFF. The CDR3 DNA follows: TGTGCCAGCAGTTCCCCACTAGCGGGGAGCCCGGAGCAGTTCTTC.

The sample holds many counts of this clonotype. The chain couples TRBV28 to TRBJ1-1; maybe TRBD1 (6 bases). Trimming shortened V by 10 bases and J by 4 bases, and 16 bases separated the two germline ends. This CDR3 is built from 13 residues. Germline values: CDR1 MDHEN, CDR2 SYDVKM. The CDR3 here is CAIKERGGTEAFF. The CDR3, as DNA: TGTGCCATCAAGGAGAGGGGGGGCACTGAAGCTTTCTTT.

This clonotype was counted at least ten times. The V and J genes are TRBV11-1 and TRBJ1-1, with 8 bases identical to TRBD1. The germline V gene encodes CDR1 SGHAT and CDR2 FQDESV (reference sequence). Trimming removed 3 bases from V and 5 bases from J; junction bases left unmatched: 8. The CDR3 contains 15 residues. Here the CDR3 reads CASSFEDRAQTEAFF. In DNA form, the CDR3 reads TGTGCCAGCAGCTTTGAGGACAGGGCGCAAACTGAAGCTTTCTTT.

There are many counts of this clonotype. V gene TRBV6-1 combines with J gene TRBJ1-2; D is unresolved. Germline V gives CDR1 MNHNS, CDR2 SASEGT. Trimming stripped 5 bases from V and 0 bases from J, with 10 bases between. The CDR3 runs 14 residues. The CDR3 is CASSIGGTNYGYTF. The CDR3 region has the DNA TGTGCCAGCAGTATTGGCGGGACTAACTATGGCTACACCTTC.

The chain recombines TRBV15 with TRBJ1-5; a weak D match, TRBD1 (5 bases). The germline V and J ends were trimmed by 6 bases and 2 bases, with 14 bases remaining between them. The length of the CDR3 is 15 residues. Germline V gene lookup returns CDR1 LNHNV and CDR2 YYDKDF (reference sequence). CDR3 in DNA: TGTGCCACCAGTCCCGCGGGGACGGGCAATCAGCCCCAGCATTTT. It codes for CATSPAGTGNQPQHF. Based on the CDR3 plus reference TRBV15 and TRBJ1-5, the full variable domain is DAMVIQNPRYQVTQFGKPVTLSCSQTLNHNVMYWYQQKSSQAPKLLFHYYDKDFNNEADTPDNFQSRRPNTSFCFLDIRSPGLGDTAMYLCATSPAGTGNQPQHFGDGTRLSIL.

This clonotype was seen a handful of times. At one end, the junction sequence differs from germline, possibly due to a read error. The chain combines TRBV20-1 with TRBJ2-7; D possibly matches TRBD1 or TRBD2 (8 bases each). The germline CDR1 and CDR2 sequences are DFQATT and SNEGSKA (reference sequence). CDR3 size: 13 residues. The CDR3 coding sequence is TGCAGTGCCGGGGGGGACAGGATCTACAAGCAGTACTTC. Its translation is CSAGGDRIYKQYF.

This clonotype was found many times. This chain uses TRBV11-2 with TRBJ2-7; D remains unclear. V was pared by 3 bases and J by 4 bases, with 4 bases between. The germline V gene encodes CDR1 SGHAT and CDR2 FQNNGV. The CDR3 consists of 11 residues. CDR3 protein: CASSFDYEQYF. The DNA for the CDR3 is TGTGCCAGCAGCTTCGATTACGAGCAGTACTTC.

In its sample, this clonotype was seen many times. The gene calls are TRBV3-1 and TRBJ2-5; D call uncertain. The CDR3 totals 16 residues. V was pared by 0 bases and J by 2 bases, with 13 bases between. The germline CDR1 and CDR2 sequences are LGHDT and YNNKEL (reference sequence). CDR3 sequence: CASSQDVLWGQETQYF. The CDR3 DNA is TGTGCCAGCAGCCAAGATGTTCTCTGGGGTCAAGAGACCCAGTACTTC.

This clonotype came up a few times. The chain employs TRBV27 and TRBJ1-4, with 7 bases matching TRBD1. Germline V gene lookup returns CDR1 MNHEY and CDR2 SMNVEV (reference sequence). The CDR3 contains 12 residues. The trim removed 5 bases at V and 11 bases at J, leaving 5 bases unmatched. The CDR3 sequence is CASSHDREKLFF. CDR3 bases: TGTGCCAGCAGTCACGACAGGGAGAAACTGTTTTTT. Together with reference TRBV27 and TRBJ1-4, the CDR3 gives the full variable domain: EAQVTQNPRYLITVTGKKLTVTCSQNMNHEYMSWYRQDPGLGLRQIYYSMNVEVTDKGDVPEGYKVSRKEKRNFPLILESPSPNQTSLYFCASSHDREKLFFGSGTQLSVL.

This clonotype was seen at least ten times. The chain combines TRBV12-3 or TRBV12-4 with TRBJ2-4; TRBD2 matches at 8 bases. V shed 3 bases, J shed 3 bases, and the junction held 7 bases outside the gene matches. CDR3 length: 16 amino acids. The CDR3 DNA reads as TGTGCCAGCAGTTTGCCGGGAGGGCCCGTCAAAAACATTCAGTACTTC. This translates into CASSLPGGPVKNIQYF.

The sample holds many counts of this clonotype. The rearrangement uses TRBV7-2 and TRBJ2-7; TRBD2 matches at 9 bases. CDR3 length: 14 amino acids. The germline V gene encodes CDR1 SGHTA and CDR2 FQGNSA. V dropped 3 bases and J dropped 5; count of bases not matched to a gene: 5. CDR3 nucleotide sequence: TGTGCCAGCAGCTTCGTAGCGGGAGTGCACGAGCAGTACTTC. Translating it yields CASSFVAGVHEQYF. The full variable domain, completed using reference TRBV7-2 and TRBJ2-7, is GAGVSQSPSNKVTEKGKDVELRCDPISGHTALYWYRQSLGQGLEFLIYFQGNSAPDKSGLPSDRFSAERTGGSVSTLTIQRTQQEDSAVYLCASSFVAGVHEQYFGPGTRLTVT.

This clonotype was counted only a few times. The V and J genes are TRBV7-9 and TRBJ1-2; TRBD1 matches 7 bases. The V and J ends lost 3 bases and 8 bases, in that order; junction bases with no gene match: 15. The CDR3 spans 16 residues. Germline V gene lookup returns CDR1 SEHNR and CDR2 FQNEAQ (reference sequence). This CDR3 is CASSLANRGTLAGYTF. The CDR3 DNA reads TGTGCCAGCAGCTTGGCCAACAGGGGAACGCTAGCCGGCTACACCTTC.